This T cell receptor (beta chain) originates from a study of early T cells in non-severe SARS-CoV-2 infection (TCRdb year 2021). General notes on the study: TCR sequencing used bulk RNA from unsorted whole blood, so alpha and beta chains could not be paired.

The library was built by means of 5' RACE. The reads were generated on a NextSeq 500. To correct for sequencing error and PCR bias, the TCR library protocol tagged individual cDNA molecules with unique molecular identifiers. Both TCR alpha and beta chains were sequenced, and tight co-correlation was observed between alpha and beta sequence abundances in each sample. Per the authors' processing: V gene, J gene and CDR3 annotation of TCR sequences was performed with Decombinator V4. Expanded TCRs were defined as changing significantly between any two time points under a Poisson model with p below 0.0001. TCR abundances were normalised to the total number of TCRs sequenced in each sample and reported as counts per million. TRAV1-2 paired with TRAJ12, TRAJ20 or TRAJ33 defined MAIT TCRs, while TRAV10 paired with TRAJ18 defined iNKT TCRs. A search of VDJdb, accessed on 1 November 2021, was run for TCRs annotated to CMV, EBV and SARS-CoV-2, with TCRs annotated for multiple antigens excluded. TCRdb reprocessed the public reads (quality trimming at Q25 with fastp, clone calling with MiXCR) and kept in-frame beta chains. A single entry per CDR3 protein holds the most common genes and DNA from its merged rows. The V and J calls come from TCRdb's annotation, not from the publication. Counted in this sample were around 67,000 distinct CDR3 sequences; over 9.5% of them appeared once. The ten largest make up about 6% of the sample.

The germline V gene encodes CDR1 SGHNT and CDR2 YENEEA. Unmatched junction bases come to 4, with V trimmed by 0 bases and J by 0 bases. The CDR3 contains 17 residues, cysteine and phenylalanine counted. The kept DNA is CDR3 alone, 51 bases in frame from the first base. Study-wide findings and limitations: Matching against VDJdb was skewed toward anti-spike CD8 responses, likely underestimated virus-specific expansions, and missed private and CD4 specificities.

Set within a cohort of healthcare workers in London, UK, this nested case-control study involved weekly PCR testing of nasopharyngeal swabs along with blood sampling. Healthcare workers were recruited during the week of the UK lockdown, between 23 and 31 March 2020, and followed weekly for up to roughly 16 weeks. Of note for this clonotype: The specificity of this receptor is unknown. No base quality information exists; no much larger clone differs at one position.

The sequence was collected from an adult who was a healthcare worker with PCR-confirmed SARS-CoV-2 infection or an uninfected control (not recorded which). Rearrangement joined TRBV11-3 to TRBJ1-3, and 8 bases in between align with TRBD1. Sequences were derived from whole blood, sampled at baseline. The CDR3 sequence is CASSLDLGQGSGNTIYF. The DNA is TGTGCCAGCAGCTTAGATCTTGGACAGGGCTCTGGAAACACCATATATTTT.